These 6 T cell receptor beta chains share one sample of origin, sequenced in a study of identical twins. MiXCR, run by TCRdb on the 5' RACE reads, gives a single entry per CDR3 protein. The data hold a few hundred thousand distinct CDR3 sequences, with around 24% observed a single time. A further study also used this sample, focusing on T cells expressing NK-cell markers.

Sequencing was done on a sample of CD4+ T cells sorted from blood. Receptors were obtained from a woman between 18 and 29 years old in good health.

Here the CDR3 reads CASSSIGTGKYEQYF. In DNA, the CDR3 is TGTGCCAGCAGTTCAATTGGGACAGGTAAATACGAGCAGTACTTC. V gene TRBV5-5 combines with J gene TRBJ2-7; 8 bases are a match to TRBD1. V lost 5 bases, J lost 4 bases, and 11 bases stayed unmatched. Germline lookup yields CDR1 SGHKS and CDR2 YYEKEE (reference sequence). CDR3 length: 15 amino acids.

This clonotype was picked up a small number of times. CDR3 residues: CASRPHKDRSYTF. CDR3 coding DNA: TGTGCCAGCAGACCTCACAAGGATCGGAGCTACACCTTC. The chain has TRBV6-1 and TRBJ1-2; D is unclear. Trimming took off 6 bases at V and 9 bases at J, with 17 bases between the two ends. This CDR3 spans 13 amino acids. In germline, CDR1 is MNHNS, CDR2 SASEGT.

This rearrangement joins TRBV7-8 to TRBJ2-1; TRBD2 aligns across 15 bases. Per the germline V gene, CDR1 is SGHVS and CDR2 is FQNEAQ. Trimming took 1 base from V and 9 from J; bases not matched to a gene: 10. CDR3 length equals 18 residues. In DNA form, the CDR3 reads TGTGCCAGCAGCTTAGAAAGGGTGGGACTAGCGGGAGGTGCTGAGCAGTTCTTC. This sequence encodes CASSLERVGLAGGAEQFF.

CDR3 sequence: CASSHPTSGSSDGELFF. The CDR3 DNA sequence: TGCGCCAGCAGCCATCCGACTAGCGGGAGCTCTGACGGGGAGCTGTTTTTT. The chain has TRBV4-1 and TRBJ2-2, with 12 bases fitting TRBD2. CDR3 length: 17 amino acids. Germline CDR1 and CDR2: MGHRA and YSYEKL. The V gene end was trimmed by 3 bases and the J gene end by 7 bases; junction bases not matched to a gene: 9.

This clonotype appeared many times. V usage is TRBV7-9 and J usage is TRBJ2-7; the D gene could be TRBD1 or TRBD2 (5 bases each). The CDR3 contains 15 residues. CDR1 and CDR2 from the germline V gene are SEHNR and FQNEAQ (reference sequence). V shed 1 base and J shed 2 bases, with 12 bases lying between them. CDR3: CASSLVRGVPYEQYF. Here the CDR3 DNA reads TGTGCCAGCAGCTTAGTTAGAGGGGTCCCCTACGAGCAGTACTTC. The full variable domain, in which reference TRBV7-9 and TRBJ2-7 provide the parts outside the CDR3, is DTGVSQNPRHKITKRGQNVTFRCDPISEHNRLYWYRQTLGQGPEFLTYFQNEAQLEKSRLLSDRFSAERPKGSFSTLEIQRTEQGDSAMYLCASSLVRGVPYEQYFGPGTRLTVT.

This clonotype has only a few counts. The chain combines TRBV5-1 with TRBJ2-2; a possible D gene is TRBD2 (6 bases). The CDR3 is made up of 14 amino acids. Trimming left V 3 bases short and J 8 bases short, with 14 bases between. CDR1 and CDR2 from the germline V gene are SGHRS and YFSETQ. DNA for the CDR3: TGCGCCAGCAGCTCCCGGGACTCCTTTGGGGAGCTGTTTTTT. Its protein is CASSSRDSFGELFF. Looking up the rest from reference TRBV5-1 and TRBJ2-2 gives the full variable domain: KAGVTQTPRYLIKTRGQQVTLSCSPISGHRSVSWYQQTPGQGLQFLFEYFSETQRNKGNFPGRFSGRQFSNSRSEMNVSTLELGDSALYLCASSSRDSFGELFFGEGSRLTVL.